This TCR beta chain was identified in a study of chemoradiotherapy in HPV16-positive cancers. Repeated repertoire sampling spanned the course of chemoradiotherapy. This table comes from immunoSEQ multiplex PCR, and its TCRdb copy is limited to in-frame clones, with some not included. The data show 30,000 to 40,000 clones, with about four fifths seen just once and 3.5% to 4% held by the top ten. This clone was recorded once. This specimen was blood, taken from a patient who underwent chemoradiotherapy. The clonotype was recovered from a human donor with HPV-associated anogenital cancer.

CDR3 DNA: TGTGCCAGCAGTTCCCGCGACAGGAACACCGGGGAGCTGTTTTTT. Translation: CASSSRDRNTGELFF. The chain has TRBV6-5 and TRBJ2-2; a weak D match, TRBD1 (5 bases). The germline CDR1 and CDR2 sequences are MNHEY and SVGAGI. Deletions cut 4 bases from V and 1 base from J, with 10 bases between. This CDR3 has 15 amino acids.